Listed below are T cell receptor beta chains from one sample, sequenced in a study of cytomegalovirus exposure and HLA in healthy donors. The data were produced by immunoSEQ multiplex PCR, yet TCRdb's version contains in-frame clones alone and is incomplete. The top ten hold more than 1.1% of the sample, which has 170,000 or so clones, around four fifths seen once. Sequencing used PBMCs. The receptors were sampled from a woman between 25 and 40 years old in good health and CMV-seronegative. The CDR3 runs from the conserved cysteine through the conserved F or W. D genes are given only for firm matches. The size of a clone is reported for some rows only, either as once, few or many, or as a class for expanded clones.

clone_size	j_call	cdr3_length	d_call	v_call	cdr3_nt	cdr3_aa
-	TRBJ1-4	14	-	TRBV9	TGTGCCAGCAGCGTAGAGGCAGGGAATGAAAAACTGTTTTTT	CASSVEAGNEKLFF
-	TRBJ2-7	14	TRBD2	TRBV15	TGTGCCACCAGCAGCGGGGGGAGCTCCTACGAGCAGTACTTC	CATSSGGSSYEQYF
-	TRBJ1-4	16	-	TRBV6-7	TGTGCCAGCAAAGAAGTCGTCCGGGATCGCCGTGAAAAACTGTTTTTT	CASKEVVRDRREKLFF
few	TRBJ2-1	13	-	TRBV10-3	TGTGCCATCAGTGAGTCGAACGGCAATGAGCAGTTCTTC	CAISESNGNEQFF
-	TRBJ1-1	15	TRBD1	TRBV18	TGTGCCAGCTCACCACGACAGGGGGTGAACACTGAAGCTTTCTTT	CASSPRQGVNTEAFF
-	TRBJ1-2	14	-	TRBV19	TGTGCCAGTAGTACAAGCGACAGGACCTATGGCTACACCTTC	CASSTSDRTYGYTF
-	TRBJ1-2	13	TRBD1	TRBV5-4	TGTGCCAGCAGCAAAACAGGGGGCTATGGCTACACCTTC	CASSKTGGYGYTF
-	TRBJ2-3	14	TRBD2	TRBV6-5	TGTGCCAGCAGTTTTTTCCTAGCGGCAGATACGCAGTATTTT	CASSFFLAADTQYF
-	TRBJ1-5	13	-	TRBV6-1	TGTGCCAGCAGTGCGGGGGAGGGTCAGCCCCAGCATTTT	CASSAGEGQPQHF
-	TRBJ2-7	15	TRBD1	TRBV5-6	TGTGCCAGCAGCTTTCTAGGGGGCCCTGTCTACGAGCAGTACTTC	CASSFLGGPVYEQYF
-	TRBJ1-1	15	-	TRBV5-1	TGCGCCAGCAGCTTGGCCAAGCAGGGGTTCACTGAAGCTTTCTTT	CASSLAKQGFTEAFF
-	TRBJ1-6	13	-	TRBV7-6	TGTGCCAGCAGCTTAGATCAAAATTCACCCCTCCACTTT	CASSLDQNSPLHF
-	TRBJ2-7	13	TRBD2	TRBV27	TGTGCCAGCAGTCCTCGGGGGGGCTACGAGCAGTACTTC	CASSPRGGYEQYF
-	TRBJ1-1	14	-	TRBV10-3	TGTGCCATCAGTGAACGAGGAGGGGACACTGAAGCTTTCTTT	CAISERGGDTEAFF
-	TRBJ1-4	15	-	TRBV19	TGTGCCAGTAGTACCCGACAGGAAAGGAATGAAAAACTGTTTTTT	CASSTRQERNEKLFF
-	TRBJ1-2	12	-	TRBV30	TGTGCCTGGAGTGTGAGGGGGTATGGCTACACCTTC	CAWSVRGYGYTF
once	TRBJ2-7	16	TRBD1	TRBV4-1	TGCGCCAGCAGCCTACGGCCGACAGGGGAACTCTACGAGCAGTACTTC	CASSLRPTGELYEQYF
-	TRBJ2-7	13	TRBD2	TRBV6-5	TGTGCCAGCAGCGCGGGGGGGGGCTTCGAGCAGTACTTC	CASSAGGGFEQYF
few	TRBJ1-1	15	TRBD1	TRBV14	TGTGCCAGCTTACCGCTGACAGGGCTCCAACCTGGAGCTTTCTTT	CASLPLTGLQPGAFF
-	TRBJ1-1	16	-	TRBV19	TGTGCCAGTAGTATAGATAGCAGCCCGGGGAACACTGAAGCTTTCTTT	CASSIDSSPGNTEAFF
-	TRBJ1-5	17	TRBD1	TRBV28	TGTGCCAGCAGTCCCTACCGACAGGGGAATAGCAATCAGCCCCAGCATTTT	CASSPYRQGNSNQPQHF
-	TRBJ1-6	14	TRBD1	TRBV11-2	TGTGCCAGCAGCTGGGCGGAGGGGGCCTCACCCCTCCACTTT	CASSWAEGASPLHF
-	TRBJ1-2	14	-	TRBV5-1	TGCGCCAGCAGAACGGCAGGGTCTGGAAGCGGCTACACCTTC	CASRTAGSGSGYTF
-	TRBJ1-2	16	-	TRBV2	TGTGCCAGCAGCGCTTCTCCCGGGACAAATAACTATGGCTACACCTTC	CASSASPGTNNYGYTF
few	TRBJ2-1	16	TRBD1	TRBV4-2	TGTGCCAGCAGCCAAGATTTGGCAGGGGGCTACAATGAGCAGTTCTTC	CASSQDLAGGYNEQFF
-	TRBJ2-3	16	TRBD2	TRBV5-1	TGCGCCAGCAGCTCAGGACTAGCGGGGGGGCCGGATACGCAGTATTTT	CASSSGLAGGPDTQYF
-	TRBJ1-2	14	-	TRBV6-6	TGTGCCAGCACCCGCGGAGGACAGAACTATGGCTACACCTTC	CASTRGGQNYGYTF
-	TRBJ2-7	12	-	TRBV11-2	TGTGCCAGCAGCGACGGGAATTACGAGCAGTACTTC	CASSDGNYEQYF
-	TRBJ2-1	17	TRBD2	TRBV11-2	TGTGCCAGCAGCGGCTACGGGACTAGCGGGTGGGGAACTGAGCAGTTCTTC	CASSGYGTSGWGTEQFF
once	TRBJ2-7	13	-	TRBV7-8	TGTGCCAGCAGCTTAGGGCAGTTGTGGGAGCAGTACTTC	CASSLGQLWEQYF
-	TRBJ2-3	14	TRBD1	TRBV5-1	TGCGCCAGCAGGGACAGGGGGCTTACAGATACGCAGTATTTT	CASRDRGLTDTQYF
-	TRBJ1-5	13	TRBD1	TRBV7-3	TGTGCCAGCAGCCAAACAGGGACAGAGCCCCAGCATTTT	CASSQTGTEPQHF
-	TRBJ2-1	16	TRBD2	TRBV7-3	TGTGCCAGCAGCATAAACCCTAGCGGGGGGCTCAATGAGCAGTTCTTC	CASSINPSGGLNEQFF
-	TRBJ1-2	15	-	TRBV2	TGTGCCAGCAGTGGTGTGGGGGCCTCAAACTATGGCTACACCTTC	CASSGVGASNYGYTF
few	TRBJ2-7	16	TRBD1	TRBV2	TGTGCCAGCAGTGAAGAGGGACAGGGGATAAGAAACGAGCAGTACTTC	CASSEEGQGIRNEQYF
-	TRBJ1-1	11	-	TRBV12-5	TGTGCTAGCGCCGGGGTCGCTGAAGCTTTCTTT	CASAGVAEAFF
-	TRBJ1-3	11	-	TRBV6-5	TGTGCCAGCTCCGTTGGAAACACCATATATTTT	CASSVGNTIYF
few	TRBJ1-3	14	TRBD1	TRBV29-1	TGCAGCGTAGGACAGGGAAATTCTGGAAACACCATATATTTT	CSVGQGNSGNTIYF
-	TRBJ2-7	13	-	TRBV19	TGTGCCAGTAGTATTCAGGGGTCCTACGAGCAGTACTTC	CASSIQGSYEQYF
once	TRBJ2-1	16	-	TRBV28	TGTGCCAGCACCCCTGGGGGGACCGAATCCTACAATGAGCAGTTCTTC	CASTPGGTESYNEQFF
-	TRBJ1-4	16	-	TRBV19	TGTGCCAGCCGTCTTACTTCCCAGGGGACAAATGAAAAACTGTTTTTT	CASRLTSQGTNEKLFF
few	TRBJ1-5	15	TRBD1	TRBV6-1	TGTGCCAGCAGTGAAATGCGACAGGGTGTTCAGCCCCAGCATTTT	CASSEMRQGVQPQHF
-	TRBJ1-1	11	-	TRBV20-1	TGCAGTGCTAGGTGGGGCTCTGAAGCTTTCTTT	CSARWGSEAFF
-	TRBJ2-7	14	-	TRBV7-3	TGTGCCAGCAGCTTAAATCCAGGGGATTACGAGCAGTACTTC	CASSLNPGDYEQYF